This TCR beta chain was profiled in a study of T cells in Graves' hyperthyroidism and ophthalmopathy. Study at large: Specimen type is peripheral blood, collected at initial diagnosis prior to any treatment.

In its sample, this clonotype was seen many times. It was considered stable Graves' hyperthyroidism when ophthalmopathy did not progress within 18 months. Hyperthyroidism in the patients, aged 18 to 65, was newly diagnosed and under 2 months in duration. Not enrolled were patients with uncontrolled infection, other autoimmune disease, pregnancy or lactation. Researchers amplified the TCR beta CDR3 regions from RNA transcripts. TCR CDR3 underwent first-round RT-PCR with the HTBI primer set. TCRdb passed the multiplex PCR reads through MiXCR, listing each CDR3 protein once. The table records roughly 170,000 distinct CDR3 sequences, over 15% of them present only once. The CDR3 covers 13 residues. The ends were cut back, 5 bases at V and 4 bases at J, with 11 bases in the middle. CDR1 and CDR2 from the germline V gene are MNHNS and SASEGT.

The clonotype originates from a woman between 50 and 59 years old with Graves' hyperthyroidism. Input material: blood. The chain joins TRBV6-1 to TRBJ1-2; no definite D call. CDR3 bases: TGTGCCAGCAGTTTAACGCAGACCTATGGCTACACCTTC. As protein: CASSLTQTYGYTF.